One sample yielded the 24 T cell receptor beta chains listed below, sequenced in a study of cytotoxic CD8 clonotypes in ibrutinib-treated CLL. Assay used: immunoSEQ multiplex PCR; TCRdb lists only in-frame clones, some missing. Seen here are 35,000 to 40,000 clones, 70% to 75% observed once, and the top ten hold around 15%. Sequences were derived from PBMCs, sampled at disease progression, from a patient treated with ibrutinib. The receptor set was obtained from a human donor with chronic lymphocytic leukemia.

CDR3 loop: CASSEQFDSTYEQYF. The CDR3 nucleotides are TGTGCCAGCAGTGAACAATTCGACAGCACCTACGAGCAGTACTTC. The chain combines TRBV6-1 with TRBJ2-7; the D gene is possibly TRBD1 (5 bases). Germline V gives CDR1 MNHNS, CDR2 SASEGT. The CDR3 has 15 amino acids. Between the trimmed V and J ends, which lost 2 bases and 2 bases, there was a span of 13 bases.

V is TRBV12-5 and J is TRBJ1-1; no firm D call. This CDR3 contains 13 residues. V was trimmed by 2 bases and J by 1 base, leaving 5 bases between them. The germline V gene encodes CDR1 LGHNT and CDR2 FRNRAP. CDR3 region: CASGLLRNTEAFF. Here the CDR3 DNA reads TGTGCTAGTGGTTTGCTGAGGAACACTGAAGCTTTCTTT.

This clone was observed a few times. V usage is TRBV19 and J usage is TRBJ2-7; 10 bases are a match to TRBD2. The CDR3 consists of 13 residues. Trimming took 5 bases from V and 7 from J; bases not matched to a gene: 5. The germline V gene has CDR1 LNHDA and CDR2 SQIVND (reference sequence). The CDR3 reads CASSHRTSGEQYF. CDR3 coding DNA: TGTGCCAGTAGTCACCGGACTAGCGGAGAGCAGTACTTC.

The chain joins TRBV19 to TRBJ1-1, with TRBD1 identical over 10 bases. Looked up from germline, CDR1 is LNHDA and CDR2 is SQIVND (reference sequence). The trim removed 4 bases at V and 0 bases at J, leaving 8 bases unmatched. The CDR3 is 17 amino acids. This chain's CDR3 is CASSTTGTGVMNTEAFF. The CDR3, as DNA: TGTGCCAGTAGTACTACCGGGACAGGGGTTATGAACACTGAAGCTTTCTTT.

V is TRBV5-8 and J is TRBJ2-7; 9 nucleotides agree with TRBD1. Germline CDR1 SGHTS, CDR2 YDEGEE. V was pared by 4 bases and J by 7 bases, with 12 bases of the junction left unmatched. The CDR3 has 15 amino acids. The CDR3 nucleotides are TGTGCCAGCAGCCCTCCGGGGACAGGGCTGCGGGAGCAGTACTTC. It specifies CASSPPGTGLREQYF.

In its sample, this clone was seen many times. The V call is TRBV7-8, the J call TRBJ2-5, with a weak D call TRBD2 (5 bases). CDR3 length: 14 amino acids. Trimming took 1 base from V and 5 from J, leaving 11 bases between them. From germline, CDR1 is SGHVS and CDR2 FQNEAQ. CDR3 sequence (DNA): TGTGCCAGCAGCTTAGTAGGTAGCGCGGAGACCCAGTACTTC. Protein: CASSLVGSAETQYF.

This clone was counted between two and nine times. The chain employs TRBV28 and TRBJ2-3, with D perhaps given as TRBD1 or TRBD2 (6 bases each). This CDR3 is built from 17 residues. Trimming cost V 8 bases and J 4 bases, with 25 bases left between them. CDR1 and CDR2 (germline): MDHEN, SYDVKM. The chain's CDR3 is CASRVGVKGGRADTQYF. The CDR3, as DNA: TGTGCCAGCCGAGTGGGGGTTAAGGGGGGACGGGCAGATACGCAGTATTTT.

The chain combines TRBV6-1 with TRBJ1-4; D is possibly TRBD1 (6 bases). The CDR3 spans 14 residues. Per the germline V gene, CDR1 is MNHNS and CDR2 is SASEGT. Trimming left V 2 bases short and J 7 bases short, with 11 bases between. For the CDR3, the DNA is TGTGCCAGCAGTGAAACAGGGAGGGGTGAAAAACTGTTTTTT. It specifies CASSETGRGEKLFF.

The rearrangement joins TRBV2 to TRBJ1-1; TRBD1 agrees at 7 bases. After removal of 6 bases from V and 7 bases from J, the junction contained 8 bases not matched to a gene. The CDR3 extends over 13 amino acids. Germline-derived CDR1 and CDR2 are SNHLY and FYNNEI. For the CDR3, the DNA is TGTGCCAGCAGGGCCAGGGGGGGTAGTGAAGCTTTCTTT. It encodes CASRARGGSEAFF.

This clone occurred a few times. This chain uses TRBV5-1 with TRBJ2-7, with D possibly being TRBD2 (6 bases). Germline V gives CDR1 SGHRS, CDR2 YFSETQ. The germline V and J ends were trimmed by 1 base and 5 bases, with 13 bases remaining between them. The CDR3 length is 14 residues. CDR3 in DNA: TGCGCCAGCAGCTTGTGGGCGGGGTTCAACGAGCAGTACTTC. It specifies CASSLWAGFNEQYF.

This clone is medium-sized within its sample. The J gene is TRBJ1-6, the V gene TRBV2; TRBD1 might be the D (6 bases). Germline V gene data show CDR1 as SNHLY and CDR2 as FYNNEI. The V gene lost 5 bases and the J gene lost 3 bases, with 17 bases spanning the gap. This CDR3 contains 17 residues. The CDR3 DNA follows: TGTGCCAGCAGTACCCCCCCAGGGGACATCTATAATTCACCCCTCCACTTT. Its protein product is CASSTPPGDIYNSPLHF.

This chain joins TRBV29-1 and TRBJ1-3; D might be TRBD1 (6 bases). The CDR3 consists of 16 residues. V shed 0 bases and J shed 0 bases, with 12 bases lying between them. CDR1 and CDR2 (germline): SQVTM, ANQGSEA. CDR3 region: CSVEDRQESSGNTIYF. The DNA for the CDR3 is TGCAGCGTTGAAGATCGACAGGAGAGCTCTGGAAACACCATATATTTT.

The chain combines TRBV5-1 with TRBJ1-1; D unclear. The V gene's germline CDR1 is SGHRS and CDR2 YFSETQ. V lost 0 bases to trimming and J lost 0 bases, with 3 bases between them. The CDR3 runs 13 residues. Here the CDR3 DNA reads TGCGCCAGCAGCTTGGCGGTGAACACTGAAGCTTTCTTT. It translates to CASSLAVNTEAFF.

This chain connects TRBV5-1 to TRBJ2-5; no clear D gene. Germline V lookup: CDR1 SGHRS, CDR2 YFSETQ. CDR3 length: 11 amino acids. The V end lost 0 bases, the J end lost 5 bases, and 2 bases lay between the germline ends. The CDR3 bases are TGCGCCAGCAGCTTGGCCGAGACCCAGTACTTC. It yields the protein CASSLAETQYF.

The chain combines TRBV9 with TRBJ2-5; D not certain. CDR1 and CDR2 from the germline V gene are SGDLS and YYNGEE. V gave up 0 bases and J gave up 2 bases, with 14 bases separating them. The CDR3 totals 16 residues. CDR3 in amino acids: CASSVGPPTHQETQYF. DNA for the CDR3: TGTGCCAGCAGCGTAGGCCCCCCAACGCATCAAGAGACCCAGTACTTC.

The V gene is TRBV6-1, the J gene TRBJ1-5, with a tentative D call TRBD1 (6 bases). The length of the CDR3 is 15 residues. The germline V gene has CDR1 MNHNS and CDR2 SASEGT. Deletions cut 4 bases from V and 0 bases from J, with 10 bases between. CDR3 sequence reads: CASSAGTLSNQPQHF. CDR3 bases: TGTGCCAGCAGTGCCGGGACACTTAGCAATCAGCCCCAGCATTTT.

This rearrangement joins TRBV2 to TRBJ2-7, with 12 bases aligning to TRBD1. The CDR3 loop spans 16 amino acids. Germline V gene data show CDR1 as SNHLY and CDR2 as FYNNEI. The V and J ends lost 4 bases and 3 bases, in that order; junction bases with no gene match: 7. This CDR3 is CASSALGTGGGYEQYF. The CDR3 DNA is TGTGCCAGCAGTGCCTTAGGGACAGGGGGCGGCTACGAGCAGTACTTC. The full variable domain, rest sourced from reference TRBV2 and TRBJ2-7, is EPEVTQTPSHQVTQMGQEVILRCVPISNHLYFYWYRQILGQKVEFLVSFYNNEISEKSEIFDDQFSVERPDGSNFTLKIRSTKLEDSAMYFCASSALGTGGGYEQYFGPGTRLTVT.

The count of this clone is one. The junction departs from germline at one end; a sequencing error may be responsible. The chain employs TRBV6-6 and TRBJ1-1; D remains ambiguous. The germline V gene has CDR1 MNHNY and CDR2 SVGAGI (reference sequence). The CDR3 sequence is 11 residues long. CDR3 bases: TGTGCCAGCAGTTACTCCGGGCCGGCTCTTTTC. The encoded protein is CASSYSGPALF.

This clone has more than one count but fewer than ten. The chain links TRBV5-4 to TRBJ2-5, with 9 nucleotides matching TRBD1. The CDR3 extends over 17 amino acids. Germline V gene data show CDR1 as SGHNT and CDR2 as YYREEE (reference sequence). The J segment lost 5 bases and the V segment lost 2 bases, leaving 13 bases of the junction unmatched. This chain's CDR3 is CASSFREPNRGRETQYF. The CDR3, as DNA: TGTGCCAGCAGCTTTCGGGAACCAAACAGGGGGCGGGAGACCCAGTACTTC.

As concerns this clone: This specimen includes other DNA sequences encoding the same CDR3. V usage is TRBV5-1 and J usage is TRBJ1-6; D not resolved. Per germline, CDR1 SGHRS and CDR2 YFSETQ. The CDR3 spans 17 residues. Trimming stripped 0 bases from V and 8 bases from J, with 18 bases between. CDR3 protein: CASSLGTRRAEDSPLHF. CDR3 nucleotides: TGCGCCAGCAGCTTGGGTACGAGGAGGGCAGAGGATTCACCCCTCCACTTT. The whole variable domain, filled in from reference TRBV5-1 and TRBJ1-6, reads KAGVTQTPRYLIKTRGQQVTLSCSPISGHRSVSWYQQTPGQGLQFLFEYFSETQRNKGNFPGRFSGRQFSNSRSEMNVSTLELGDSALYLCASSLGTRRAEDSPLHFGNGTRLTVT.

The chain carries TRBV7-9 and TRBJ2-2, with 10 bases fitting TRBD1. The germline gives CDR1 SEHNR, CDR2 FQNEAQ (reference sequence). With 5 bases clipped from V and 3 bases from J, the junction kept 3 bases outside the gene matches. The CDR3 runs to 15 residues. The CDR3 sequence is CASSPGTGDTGELFF. As DNA, the CDR3 is TGTGCCAGCAGCCCAGGGACAGGGGACACCGGGGAGCTGTTTTTT.

This rearrangement joins TRBV19 to TRBJ2-2; no firm D call. The CDR3 is 16 residues long. The V gene's germline CDR1 is LNHDA and CDR2 SQIVND (reference sequence). V gave up 8 bases and J gave up 4 bases, with 20 bases separating them. The CDR3 sequence is CASRATATEFTGELFF. The CDR3 DNA reads as TGTGCCAGTCGGGCAACCGCGACGGAATTCACCGGGGAGCTGTTTTTT.

This chain links TRBV15 with TRBJ2-1; TRBD2 agrees at 11 bases. This CDR3 comprises 17 residues. Germline lookup yields CDR1 LNHNV and CDR2 YYDKDF (reference sequence). With V trimmed by 3 bases and J by 0 bases, 4 bases remained unmatched. The CDR3 DNA follows: TGTGCCACCAGCAGGGGCGGACTAGCGGGCTCCTACAATGAGCAGTTCTTC. Its translation is CATSRGGLAGSYNEQFF.

Ten or more counts support this clone. The chain couples TRBV2 to TRBJ2-5; TRBD2 aligns across 8 bases. Germline CDR1 and CDR2: SNHLY and FYNNEI. This CDR3 is 15 amino acids long. Trimming at V came to 4 bases and at J to 1 base, leaving 5 bases not matched to a gene. CDR3 amino acids: CASSGVSGAQETQYF. The CDR3 region has the DNA TGTGCCAGCAGTGGGGTTAGCGGGGCCCAAGAGACCCAGTACTTC. The full variable domain, with the rest looked up from reference TRBV2 and TRBJ2-5, is EPEVTQTPSHQVTQMGQEVILRCVPISNHLYFYWYRQILGQKVEFLVSFYNNEISEKSEIFDDQFSVERPDGSNFTLKIRSTKLEDSAMYFCASSGVSGAQETQYFGPGTRLLVL.